What follows are 15 T cell receptor beta chains derived from one specimen sequenced in a study of control samples from healthy donors and cancer patients. The protocol was immunoSEQ multiplex PCR, while the TCRdb copy is restricted to in-frame clones and leaves out a portion. The sample comprises about 38,000 clones, approximately 82% of which are singletons, and approximately 21% rests with the top ten. Sequencing used PBMCs. These receptor sequences come from a woman aged 60-75 years with lung cancer.

The chain joins TRBV4-2 to TRBJ1-5; 7 bases fit TRBD1. The CDR3 contains 12 residues. CDR1 is LGHNA, CDR2 YNFKEQ, per germline. The CDR3, as DNA: TGTGCTACAGGGGATTCGAATCAGCCCCAGCATTTT. This encodes CATGDSNQPQHF.

The CDR3 is CASSLGDEKLFF. In DNA form, the CDR3 reads TGTGCCAGCAGCTTAGGAGATGAAAAACTGTTTTTT. The rearrangement links TRBV7-8 to TRBJ1-4; the D is unclear. This CDR3 has 12 residues. The germline gives CDR1 SGHVS, CDR2 FQNEAQ. Trimming removed 1 base at V and 6 bases at J, with 3 bases between.

This clone was seen a handful of times. V is TRBV15 and J is TRBJ1-5; D not certain. V was pared by 0 bases and J by 3 bases, with 9 bases between. The germline CDR1 and CDR2 sequences are LNHNV and YYDKDF (reference sequence). The CDR3 runs to 15 residues. Written as DNA, the CDR3 is TGTGCCACCAGCAGAGATTGGGATATCAATCAGCCCCAGCATTTT. It yields the protein CATSRDWDINQPQHF.

The V call is TRBV18, the J call TRBJ2-7, with 7 bases identical to TRBD2. Germline CDR1 is KGHSH and CDR2 is LQKENI. V shed 6 bases, J shed 5 bases, and the junction held 19 bases outside the gene matches. The CDR3 contains 17 residues. CDR3 loop: CASSPTSLREIRNEQYF. The CDR3, as DNA: TGTGCCAGCTCTCCGACTAGCCTCAGGGAGATCAGAAACGAGCAGTACTTC.

This clone occurred a few times. The chain carries TRBV6-2 or TRBV6-3 and TRBJ1-2; D is unresolved. This CDR3 contains 13 residues. V was shortened by 5 bases and J by 4 bases, with 11 bases between the two germline ends. Germline CDR1 reads MNHEY; CDR2 reads SVGEGT. CDR3 in DNA: TGTGCCAGCAGTATGGGCGAGAGCTATGGCTACACCTTC. Its translation is CASSMGESYGYTF.

The rearrangement joins TRBV15 to TRBJ1-1; D might be TRBD1 (5 bases). Trimming removed 4 bases at V and 5 bases at J, with 14 bases between. CDR1 LNHNV and CDR2 YYDKDF come from the germline V gene (reference sequence). The CDR3 consists of 14 residues. The CDR3 loop is CATSKATAWTEAFF. The CDR3 DNA is TGTGCCACCAGCAAAGCGACAGCCTGGACTGAAGCTTTCTTT.

J is TRBJ1-4 and V is TRBV7-9; D is undetermined. The CDR3 loop spans 11 amino acids. Germline assignment: CDR1 SEHNR and CDR2 FQNEAQ (reference sequence). Trimming shortened V by 2 bases and J by 8 bases, and 3 bases separated the two germline ends. The CDR3 region is CASSLKEKLFF. For the CDR3, the DNA is TGTGCCAGCAGCTTAAAAGAAAAACTGTTTTTT.

This rearrangement joins TRBV14 to TRBJ2-1; TRBD2 matches 15 bases. V shed 0 bases and J 10 bases; nucleotides not matched to a gene: 13. This CDR3 contains 19 residues. Germline-derived CDR1 and CDR2 are SGHDN and FVKESK. This CDR3 reads CASSQDHVGLAGGFWEQFF. The DNA of the CDR3 is TGTGCCAGCAGCCAAGATCACGTGGGACTAGCGGGAGGATTTTGGGAGCAGTTCTTC.

The genes are TRBV3-1 (or the pseudogene TRBV3-2) and TRBJ1-1; TRBD1 might be the D (5 bases). CDR1 is LGHDT and CDR2 is YNNKEL in the germline V gene (reference sequence). The V end was cut by 1 base, the J end by 1 base, with 10 bases between. CDR3 length equals 15 residues. CDR3 DNA sequence: TGTGCCAGCAGCCAAGGGGGCACTACGAACACTGAAGCTTTCTTT. Translation gives CASSQGGTTNTEAFF.

The rearrangement uses TRBV6-5 and TRBJ2-2, with 7 bases aligning to TRBD2. The CDR3 extends over 15 amino acids. The germline V gene has CDR1 MNHEY and CDR2 SVGAGI. The V segment lost 5 bases and the J segment 3 bases; nucleotides outside the gene matches: 6. The CDR3 spells CASSPGGGYTGELFF. DNA of the CDR3: TGTGCCAGCAGTCCCGGGGGAGGGTACACCGGGGAGCTGTTTTTT.

J is TRBJ2-4 and V is TRBV3-1 (or the pseudogene TRBV3-2), with D perhaps TRBD1 (6 bases). Germline-derived CDR1 and CDR2 are LGHDT and YNNKEL (reference sequence). This CDR3 contains 13 residues. The V end was cut by 2 bases, the J end by 11 bases, with 13 bases between. As DNA, the CDR3 is TGTGCCAGCAGCCAACAGGGGATGAGCGTTCAGTACTTC. Protein product: CASSQQGMSVQYF.

The chain couples TRBV3-1 (or the pseudogene TRBV3-2) to TRBJ2-7, with 8 bases that match TRBD1. The V gene's germline CDR1 is LGHDT and CDR2 YNNKEL (reference sequence). J lost 6 bases, V lost 4 bases, and 11 bases had no gene match. The CDR3 is 15 residues long. The CDR3 protein is CASSRALGQAREQYF. Written as DNA, the CDR3 is TGTGCCAGCAGCCGCGCTTTGGGACAGGCACGCGAGCAGTACTTC.

This rearrangement joins TRBV5-6 to TRBJ2-3; TRBD2 aligns across 12 bases. This CDR3 is built from 16 residues. The V gene end was trimmed by 2 bases and the J gene end by 2 bases; junction bases not matched to a gene: 3. Germline assignment: CDR1 SGHDT and CDR2 YYEEEE. This CDR3 reads CASSFGLAGHTDTQYF. In DNA form, the CDR3 reads TGTGCCAGCAGCTTTGGACTAGCGGGACACACAGATACGCAGTATTTT. Drawing the rest from reference TRBV5-6 and TRBJ2-3, the complete variable domain is DAGVTQSPTHLIKTRGQQVTLRCSPKSGHDTVSWYQQALGQGPQFIFQYYEEEERQRGNFPDRFSGHQFPNYSSELNVNALLLGDSALYLCASSFGLAGHTDTQYFGPGTRLTVL.

This chain connects TRBV2 to TRBJ1-2, with D uncertain. This CDR3 has 10 amino acids. V was trimmed by 5 bases and J by 5 bases, leaving 3 bases between them. Germline CDR1 and CDR2: SNHLY and FYNNEI. The CDR3 loop reads CASSRYGYTF. Here the CDR3 DNA reads TGTGCCAGCAGTCGGTATGGCTACACCTTC.

The gene calls are TRBV15 and TRBJ2-7; 11 bases line up with TRBD1. CDR1 is LNHNV and CDR2 is YYDKDF in the germline V gene (reference sequence). The V segment lost 4 bases and the J segment 2 bases; nucleotides outside the gene matches: 10. The CDR3 has 17 amino acids. CDR3 bases: TGTGCCACCAGCACCTTCCTGAGGGACAGGGGGACCTACGAGCAGTACTTC. This translates into CATSTFLRDRGTYEQYF.